The 3 T cell receptor beta chains below come from one sample, sequenced in a study of PD-1 blockade in mismatch repair-deficient tumors (dated 2017 in TCRdb). Libraries were built with the immunoSEQ multiplex PCR assay. Drawn from immuneACCESS, this table holds only the in-frame rearrangements with V and J called that TCRdb kept. Clones are partly lost; checked studies trace under half to an unresolved V gene and leave the rest unexplained. For this sample there are 100,000 to 150,000 clones; about nine tenths appear just once. The top ten clones comprise roughly 10% of the sample. The sample consisted of peripheral blood, taken 70 to 72 weeks after starting pembrolizumab. These TCRs come from an adult with mismatch repair-deficient cancer.

V gene TRBV5-6 combines with J gene TRBJ2-2, with TRBD1 matching 9 bases. V was pared by 6 bases and J by 7 bases, with 10 bases of the junction left unmatched. CDR3 length: 15 amino acids. Germline CDR1 and CDR2: SGHDT and YYEEEE. The CDR3 loop is CASTFRQGGSGELFF. CDR3 nucleotide sequence: TGTGCCAGCACCTTCCGACAGGGGGGGAGCGGGGAGCTGTTTTTT.

Only a few counts were recorded for this clone. The rearrangement joins TRBV7-9 to TRBJ2-1; no clear D. The germline V gene has CDR1 SEHNR and CDR2 FQNEAQ (reference sequence). The CDR3 is 8 residues long. The ends were cut back, 7 bases at V and 8 bases at J, with 0 bases in the middle. As DNA, the CDR3 is TGTGCCAGCAATGAGCAGTTCTTC. It encodes CASNEQFF.

The chain recombines TRBV5-4 with TRBJ2-6, with 7 bases lining up with TRBD1. CDR1 and CDR2 (germline): SGHNT, YYREEE (reference sequence). The CDR3 runs to 17 residues. The J segment lost 1 base and the V segment lost 2 bases, leaving 6 bases of the junction unmatched. The chain's CDR3 is CASSFNLQGSGANVLTF. The CDR3 DNA reads TGTGCCAGCAGCTTCAACCTACAGGGGTCTGGGGCCAACGTCCTGACTTTC.